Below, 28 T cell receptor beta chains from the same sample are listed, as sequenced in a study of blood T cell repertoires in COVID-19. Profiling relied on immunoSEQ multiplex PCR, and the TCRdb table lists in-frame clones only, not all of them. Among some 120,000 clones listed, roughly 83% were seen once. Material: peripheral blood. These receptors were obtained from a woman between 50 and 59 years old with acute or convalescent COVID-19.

The CDR3, as DNA: TGCGCCAGCAGCTTATCAGGCCCGCCAGATACGCAGTATTTT. Its protein is CASSLSGPPDTQYF. This chain connects TRBV5-1 to TRBJ2-3; no firm D call. The CDR3 loop spans 14 amino acids. Germline V gene sequence: CDR1 SGHRS, CDR2 YFSETQ. The V end lost 2 bases, the J end lost 4 bases, and 11 bases lay between the germline ends.

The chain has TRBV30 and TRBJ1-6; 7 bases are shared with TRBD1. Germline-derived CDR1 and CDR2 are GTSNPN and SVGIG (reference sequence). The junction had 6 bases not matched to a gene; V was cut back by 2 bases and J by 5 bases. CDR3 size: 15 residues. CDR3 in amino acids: CAWSLRDRDNSPLHF. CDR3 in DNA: TGTGCCTGGAGTCTCAGGGACAGAGATAATTCACCCCTCCACTTT. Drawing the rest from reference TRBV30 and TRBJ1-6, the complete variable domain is SQTIHQWPATLVQPVGSPLSLECTVEGTSNPNLYWYRQAAGRGLQLLFYSVGIGQISSEVPQNLSASRPQDRQFILSSKKLLLSDSGFYLCAWSLRDRDNSPLHFGNGTRLTVT.

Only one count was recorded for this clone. The CDR3 DNA is TGTGCCAGCAGCTTGGCGACAGGCTTATCGCAGTTCTTC. Protein product: CASSLATGLSQFF. V is TRBV5-6 and J is TRBJ2-1, with D maybe TRBD1 (6 bases). V was clipped by 0 bases and J by 12 bases, with 13 bases between them. Looked up from germline, CDR1 is SGHDT and CDR2 is YYEEEE. The CDR3 has 13 amino acids.

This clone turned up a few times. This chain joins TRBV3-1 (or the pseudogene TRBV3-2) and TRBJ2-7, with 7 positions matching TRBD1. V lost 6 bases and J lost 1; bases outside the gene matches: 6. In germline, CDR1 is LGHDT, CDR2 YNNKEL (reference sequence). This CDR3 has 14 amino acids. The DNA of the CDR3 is TGTGCCAGCAGTCTAAGGGGACAGTCCTACGAGCAGTACTTC. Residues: CASSLRGQSYEQYF.

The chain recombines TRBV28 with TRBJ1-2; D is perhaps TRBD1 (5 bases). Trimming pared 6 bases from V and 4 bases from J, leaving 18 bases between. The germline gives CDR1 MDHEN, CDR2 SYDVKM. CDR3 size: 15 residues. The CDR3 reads CASSSPAWGGYGYTF. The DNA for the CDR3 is TGTGCCAGCAGCTCCCCGGCGTGGGGGGGCTATGGCTACACCTTC.

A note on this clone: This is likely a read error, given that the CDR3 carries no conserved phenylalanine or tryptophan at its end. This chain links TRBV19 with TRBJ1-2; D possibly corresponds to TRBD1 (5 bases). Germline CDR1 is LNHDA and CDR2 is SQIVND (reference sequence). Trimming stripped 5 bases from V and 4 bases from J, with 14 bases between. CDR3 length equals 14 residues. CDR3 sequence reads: CASSSPSRVYGYTL. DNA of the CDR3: TGTGCCAGTAGTTCGCCTTCCAGGGTCTATGGCTACACCCTC.

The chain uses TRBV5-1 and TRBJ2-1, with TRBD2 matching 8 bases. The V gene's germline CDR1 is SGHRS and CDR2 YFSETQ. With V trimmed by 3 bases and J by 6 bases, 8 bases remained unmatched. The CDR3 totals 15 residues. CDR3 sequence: CASSSRTSLGNEQFF. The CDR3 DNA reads TGCGCCAGCAGCTCCCGGACTAGCTTGGGCAATGAGCAGTTCTTC. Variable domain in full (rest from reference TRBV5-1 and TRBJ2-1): KAGVTQTPRYLIKTRGQQVTLSCSPISGHRSVSWYQQTPGQGLQFLFEYFSETQRNKGNFPGRFSGRQFSNSRSEMNVSTLELGDSALYLCASSSRTSLGNEQFFGPGTRLTVL.

The CDR3 reads CASSPTSGAYNEQFF. DNA for the CDR3: TGTGCCAGCAGTCCCACCAGTGGAGCCTACAATGAGCAGTTCTTC. The chain combines TRBV28 with TRBJ2-1; no definite D call. CDR1 is MDHEN, CDR2 SYDVKM, per germline. The V end was cut by 5 bases, the J end by 2 bases, with 13 bases between. The CDR3 has 15 residues.

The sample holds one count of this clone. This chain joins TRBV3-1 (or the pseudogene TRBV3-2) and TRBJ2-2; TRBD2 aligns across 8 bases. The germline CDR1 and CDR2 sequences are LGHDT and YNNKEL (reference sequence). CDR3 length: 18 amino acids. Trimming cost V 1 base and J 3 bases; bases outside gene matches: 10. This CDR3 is CASSQVRAVAGYTGELFF. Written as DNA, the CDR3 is TGTGCCAGCAGCCAAGTTCGCGCGGTAGCGGGATACACCGGGGAGCTGTTTTTT.

CDR3 nucleotides: TGTGCCAGTAGTGGAGCAGGGGACATCTATGGCTACACCTTC. Its translation: CASSGAGDIYGYTF. The rearrangement joins TRBV19 to TRBJ1-2, with a weak D call TRBD1 (6 bases). Germline loops: CDR1 LNHDA, CDR2 SQIVND (reference sequence). Trimming took 5 bases from V and 4 from J, leaving 14 bases between them. The CDR3 length is 14 residues.

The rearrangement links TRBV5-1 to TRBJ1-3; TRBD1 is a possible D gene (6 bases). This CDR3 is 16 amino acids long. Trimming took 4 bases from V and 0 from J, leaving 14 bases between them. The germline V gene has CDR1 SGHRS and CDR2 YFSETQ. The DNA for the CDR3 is TGCGCCAGCAGCCCAGGACAGCCTTTCTCTGGAAACACCATATATTTT. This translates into CASSPGQPFSGNTIYF.

CDR3 region: CASSRQGAVEQYF. The CDR3 DNA is TGTGCCAGTAGCCGACAGGGGGCGGTCGAGCAGTACTTC. The V gene is TRBV19, the J gene TRBJ2-7; 10 nucleotides line up with TRBD1. The ends lost 6 bases at V and 6 bases at J; junction bases unmatched: 5. The CDR3 contains 13 residues. Germline values: CDR1 LNHDA, CDR2 SQIVND (reference sequence). The variable domain in full, completed from reference TRBV19 and TRBJ2-7, reads DGGITQSPKYLFRKEGQNVTLSCEQNLNHDAMYWYRQDPGQGLRLIYYSQIVNDFQKGDIAEGYSVSREKKESFPLTVTSAQKNPTAFYLCASSRQGAVEQYFGPGTRLTVT.

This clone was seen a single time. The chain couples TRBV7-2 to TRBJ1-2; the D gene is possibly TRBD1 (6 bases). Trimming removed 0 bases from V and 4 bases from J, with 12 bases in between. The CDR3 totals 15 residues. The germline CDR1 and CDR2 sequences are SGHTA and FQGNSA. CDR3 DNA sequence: TGTGCCAGCAGCTTAGCGCAGGGGCACGGCTATGGCTACACCTTC. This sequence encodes CASSLAQGHGYGYTF. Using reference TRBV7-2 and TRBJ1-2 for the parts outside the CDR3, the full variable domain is GAGVSQSPSNKVTEKGKDVELRCDPISGHTALYWYRQSLGQGLEFLIYFQGNSAPDKSGLPSDRFSAERTGGSVSTLTIQRTQQEDSAVYLCASSLAQGHGYGYTFGSGTRLTVV.

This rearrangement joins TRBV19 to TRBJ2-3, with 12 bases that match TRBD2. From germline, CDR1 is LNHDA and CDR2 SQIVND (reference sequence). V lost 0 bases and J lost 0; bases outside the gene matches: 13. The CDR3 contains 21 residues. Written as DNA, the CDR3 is TGTGCCAGTAGTATAGAGCATAACCCACTAGCGGGGGGCCGAAGCACAGATACGCAGTATTTT. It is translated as CASSIEHNPLAGGRSTDTQYF.

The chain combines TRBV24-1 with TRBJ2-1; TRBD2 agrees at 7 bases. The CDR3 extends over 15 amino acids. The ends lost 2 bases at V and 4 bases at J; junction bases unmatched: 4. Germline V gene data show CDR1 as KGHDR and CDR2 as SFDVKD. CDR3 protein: CATSDSGTTYNEQFF. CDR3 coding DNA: TGTGCCACCAGTGATTCCGGGACTACTTACAATGAGCAGTTCTTC.

The DNA of the CDR3 is TGTGCCAGCAGCCCCGGACAGGGTGGATTCACTGAAGCTTTCTTT. Its translation: CASSPGQGGFTEAFF. This chain connects TRBV7-8 to TRBJ1-1; 8 nucleotides match TRBD1. CDR3 length equals 15 residues. CDR1 and CDR2 from the germline V gene are SGHVS and FQNEAQ. Germline trimming cut 5 bases from V and 4 bases from J; bases unmatched to any gene: 9.

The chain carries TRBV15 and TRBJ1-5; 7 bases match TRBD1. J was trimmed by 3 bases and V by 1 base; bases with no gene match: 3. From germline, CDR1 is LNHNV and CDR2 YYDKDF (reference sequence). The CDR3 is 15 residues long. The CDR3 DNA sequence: TGTGCCACCAGCAGAGGACAGGGCTACAATCAGCCCCAGCATTTT. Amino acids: CATSRGQGYNQPQHF.

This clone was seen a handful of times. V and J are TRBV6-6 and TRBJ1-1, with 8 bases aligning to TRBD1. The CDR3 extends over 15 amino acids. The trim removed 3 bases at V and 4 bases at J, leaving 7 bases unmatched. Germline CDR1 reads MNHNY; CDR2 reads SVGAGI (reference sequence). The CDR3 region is CASSYGQGAGTEAFF. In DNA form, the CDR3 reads TGTGCCAGCAGTTATGGTCAGGGGGCGGGCACTGAAGCTTTCTTT.

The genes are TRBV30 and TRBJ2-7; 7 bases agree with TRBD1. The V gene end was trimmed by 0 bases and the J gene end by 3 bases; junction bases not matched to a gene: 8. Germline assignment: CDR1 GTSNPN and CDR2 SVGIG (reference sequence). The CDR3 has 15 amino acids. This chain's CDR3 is CAWSVASGTVYEQYF. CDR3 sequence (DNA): TGTGCCTGGAGTGTGGCCTCCGGGACAGTCTACGAGCAGTACTTC. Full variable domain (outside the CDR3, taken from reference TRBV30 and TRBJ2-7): SQTIHQWPATLVQPVGSPLSLECTVEGTSNPNLYWYRQAAGRGLQLLFYSVGIGQISSEVPQNLSASRPQDRQFILSSKKLLLSDSGFYLCAWSVASGTVYEQYFGPGTRLTVT.

In nucleotides, the CDR3 is TGTGCCAGCTCACCGGAACGGAGCGCTGGCTACACCTTC. Translated: CASSPERSAGYTF. V and J are TRBV18 and TRBJ1-2; D is uncertain. Per germline, CDR1 KGHSH and CDR2 LQKENI. The CDR3 runs 13 residues. The V and J ends lost 3 bases and 7 bases respectively, with 12 bases between them.

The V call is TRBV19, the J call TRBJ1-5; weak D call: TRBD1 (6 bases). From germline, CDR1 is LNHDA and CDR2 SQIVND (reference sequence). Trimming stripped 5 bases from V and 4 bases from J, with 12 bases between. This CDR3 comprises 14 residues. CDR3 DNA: TGTGCCAGTAGTCCGGGACAAAATAATCAGCCCCAGCATTTT. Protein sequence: CASSPGQNNQPQHF.

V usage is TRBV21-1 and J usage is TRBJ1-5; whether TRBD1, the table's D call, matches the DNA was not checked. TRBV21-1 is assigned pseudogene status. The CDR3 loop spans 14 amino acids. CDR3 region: CASSSLRGNQPQHF. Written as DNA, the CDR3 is TGTGCCAGCAGCAGTCTTAGGGGTAATCAGCCCCAGCATTTT.

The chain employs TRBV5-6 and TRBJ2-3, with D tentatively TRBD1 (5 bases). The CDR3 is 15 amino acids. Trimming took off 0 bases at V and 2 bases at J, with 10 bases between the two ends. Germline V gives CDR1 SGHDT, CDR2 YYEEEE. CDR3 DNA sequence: TGTGCCAGCAGCTTGGATCGACAGTCCACAGATACGCAGTATTTT. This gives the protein CASSLDRQSTDTQYF.

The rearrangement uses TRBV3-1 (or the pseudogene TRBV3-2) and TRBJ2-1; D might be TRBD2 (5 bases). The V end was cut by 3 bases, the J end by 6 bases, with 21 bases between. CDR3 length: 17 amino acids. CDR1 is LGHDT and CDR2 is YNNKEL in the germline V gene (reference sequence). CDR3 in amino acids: CASSQGRRAPRGNEQFF. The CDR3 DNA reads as TGTGCCAGCAGCCAGGGCCGTCGGGCCCCCCGGGGCAATGAGCAGTTCTTC.

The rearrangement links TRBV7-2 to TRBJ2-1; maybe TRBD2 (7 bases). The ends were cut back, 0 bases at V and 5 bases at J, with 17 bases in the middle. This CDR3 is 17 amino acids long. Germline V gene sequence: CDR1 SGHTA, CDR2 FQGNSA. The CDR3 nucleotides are TGTGCCAGCAGCTTAGCAGGGGGGGCCATTGGTGACAATGAGCAGTTCTTC. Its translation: CASSLAGGAIGDNEQFF.

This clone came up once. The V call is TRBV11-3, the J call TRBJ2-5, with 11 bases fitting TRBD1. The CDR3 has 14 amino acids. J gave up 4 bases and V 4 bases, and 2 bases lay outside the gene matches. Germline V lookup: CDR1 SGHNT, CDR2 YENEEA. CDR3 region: CASSWGQGGETQYF. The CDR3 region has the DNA TGTGCCAGCAGCTGGGGACAGGGGGGAGAGACCCAGTACTTC.

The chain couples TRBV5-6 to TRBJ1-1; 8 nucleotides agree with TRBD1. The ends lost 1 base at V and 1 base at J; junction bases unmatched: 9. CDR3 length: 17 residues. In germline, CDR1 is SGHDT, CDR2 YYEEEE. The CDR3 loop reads CASSLIGRGRENTEAFF. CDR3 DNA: TGTGCCAGCAGCTTGATCGGCAGGGGGCGGGAGAACACTGAAGCTTTCTTT.

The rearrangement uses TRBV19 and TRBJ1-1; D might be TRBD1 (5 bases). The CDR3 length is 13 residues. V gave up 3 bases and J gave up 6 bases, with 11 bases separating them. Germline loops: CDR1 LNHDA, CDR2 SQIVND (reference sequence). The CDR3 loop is CASSIRGDAEAFF. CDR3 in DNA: TGTGCCAGTAGTATTAGGGGTGACGCTGAAGCTTTCTTT.